This TCR beta chain was sequenced in a study of early T cells in non-severe SARS-CoV-2 infection. This clonotype was detected only a few times. TCRdb independently ran MiXCR on the 5' RACE reads; one entry per CDR3 protein. The sample holds approximately 97,000 distinct CDR3 sequences, 11% seen once. From germline, CDR1 is SGDLS and CDR2 YYNGEE. CDR3 length equals 18 residues. With 0 bases clipped from V and 0 bases from J, the junction kept 7 bases outside the gene matches. This sequence was found in an adult who was a healthcare worker with PCR-confirmed SARS-CoV-2 infection or an uninfected control (not recorded which). This specimen was whole blood, taken at baseline. This rearrangement joins TRBV9 to TRBJ2-2; 8 bases fit TRBD1. The CDR3 sequence is CASSVAPGGFANTGELFF. In DNA form, the CDR3 reads TGTGCCAGCAGCGTAGCGCCAGGGGGCTTCGCGAACACCGGGGAGCTGTTTTTT.